This T cell receptor (beta chain) was captured by sequencing in a study of blood T cell repertoires in COVID-19. Overall study context: Samples of COVID-19 (acute and convalescent) were obtained from the United States, Italy and Spain.

V lost 2 bases and J 0 bases, leaving 17 bases between the germline ends. The CDR3 is made up of 19 amino acids. The V gene's germline CDR1 is LGHNT and CDR2 FRNRAP. The assay was immunoSEQ multiplex PCR, and TCRdb's table has in-frame clones only and misses some. Of hundreds of thousands of clones detected, more than 80% appear once; the ten largest clones hold 0.2% to 0.3%. The chain couples TRBV12-5 to TRBJ1-6, with D possibly being TRBD1 (6 bases). This clonotype was obtained from a young woman with acute or convalescent COVID-19. The material sequenced was peripheral blood. The CDR3 spells CASGLPQGHPSSYNSPLHF. The CDR3 DNA reads TGTGCTAGTGGTTTGCCTCAGGGACACCCCAGCTCCTATAATTCACCCCTCCACTTT.